These T cell receptor beta chains were read from a single sample in a study of beta chain features in type 1 diabetes. The data were produced by immunoSEQ multiplex PCR, yet TCRdb's version contains in-frame clones alone and is incomplete. The repertoire holds over 300,000 clones, 9.3% seen once, with around 1% in the top ten. The sequenced sample consisted of central memory CD4+ T cells from blood. All receptors derive from a young man with type 1 diabetes. CDR3s include the opening cysteine and the closing phenylalanine or tryptophan. A D gene is named only where the DNA matches it firmly. Only some rows state a clone size, as once, few, many or a class for expanded clones.

J: TRBJ2-5
V: TRBV10-3
D: TRBD2
size: few
DNA: TGTGCCATCAGCGCCAGACTAGCGGGGGAGCGTGGCCAAGAGACCCAGTACTTC
CDR3: CAISARLAGERGQETQYF

J: TRBJ2-5
V: TRBV7-9
D: .
size: few
DNA: TGTGCCAGCAGTACTGCATACCAAGAGACCCAGTACTTC
CDR3: CASSTAYQETQYF

J: TRBJ1-1
V: TRBV28
D: TRBD1
size: few
DNA: TGTGCCAGCAGTTCCCACCGAGGGGGCGCTGAAGCTTTCTTT
CDR3: CASSSHRGGAEAFF

J: TRBJ2-3
V: TRBV19
D: .
size: .
DNA: TGTGCCAGTAGTATAGATGCCGGAGATACGCAGTATTTT
CDR3: CASSIDAGDTQYF

J: TRBJ1-6
V: TRBV7-8
D: .
size: .
DNA: TGTGCCAGCAGCTCCCACAGGAGCTCCTATAATTCACCCCTCCACTTT
CDR3: CASSSHRSSYNSPLHF

J: TRBJ1-3
V: TRBV2
D: .
size: few
DNA: TGTGCCAGCAGTGCTGGTAACTCTGGAAACACCATATATTTT
CDR3: CASSAGNSGNTIYF

J: TRBJ2-3
V: TRBV2
D: TRBD2
size: .
DNA: TGTGCCGGGAGCGGGGGAGTGACAGATACGCAGTATTTT
CDR3: CAGSGGVTDTQYF

J: TRBJ2-3
V: TRBV27
D: TRBD2
size: .
DNA: TGTGCCATCGGGACTAGCGGGGGGGCTAGCACAGATACGCAGTATTTT
CDR3: CAIGTSGGASTDTQYF

J: TRBJ2-5
V: TRBV7-9
D: TRBD2
size: few
DNA: TGTGCCAGCAGCCCAAAGGGAGGGTCACCCCAAGAGACCCAGTACTTC
CDR3: CASSPKGGSPQETQYF

J: TRBJ1-2
V: TRBV5-1
D: .
size: few
DNA: TGCGCCAGCAGCTTGGATTCTCAGGGACATTATGGCTACACCTTC
CDR3: CASSLDSQGHYGYTF

J: TRBJ2-7
V: TRBV9
D: TRBD2
size: few
DNA: TGTGCCAGCAGTCTCGGGGAGGGGAGCTCCTACGAGCAGTACTTC
CDR3: CASSLGEGSSYEQYF

J: TRBJ2-6
V: TRBV6-1
D: .
size: .
DNA: TGTGCCAGCAGTTTGTCTGGGGCCAACGTCCTGACTTTC
CDR3: CASSLSGANVLTF

J: TRBJ2-7
V: TRBV4-3
D: .
size: few
DNA: TGCGCCAGCAGCCTAGGAGCGGACCCTGGGCGGTACGAGCAGTACTTC
CDR3: CASSLGADPGRYEQYF

J: TRBJ1-5
V: TRBV4-3
D: TRBD1
size: .
DNA: TGCGCCAGCAGCCAGGCTTGGGACAGCGAACAGCCCCAGCATTTT
CDR3: CASSQAWDSEQPQHF

J: TRBJ1-4
V: TRBV13
D: .
size: .
DNA: TGTGCCAGCACCTCCTCCGGGGGCGGCGAAAAACTGTTTTTT
CDR3: CASTSSGGGEKLFF

J: TRBJ2-7
V: TRBV7-2
D: .
size: .
DNA: TGTGCCAGCAGCTTAGGGAATCCCCCCTACGAGCAGTACTTC
CDR3: CASSLGNPPYEQYF

J: TRBJ2-1
V: TRBV7-8
D: .
size: .
DNA: TGTGCCAGCAGCTTATCACTGGGGGTTTCCTACAATGAGCAGTTCTTC
CDR3: CASSLSLGVSYNEQFF

J: TRBJ1-1
V: TRBV7-8
D: .
size: few
DNA: TGTGCCAGCAGCGCAATCTCAGGGAGTAAAGGCACTGAAGCTTTCTTT
CDR3: CASSAISGSKGTEAFF

J: TRBJ1-1
V: TRBV5-6
D: .
size: .
DNA: TGTGCCAGCAGCTTGTACGGGGCGGGGACTGAAGCTTTCTTT
CDR3: CASSLYGAGTEAFF

J: TRBJ2-3
V: TRBV6-1
D: .
size: .
DNA: TGTGCCAGCAGAGGACGAAGCACAGATACGCAGTATTTT
CDR3: CASRGRSTDTQYF

J: TRBJ2-1
V: TRBV9
D: .
size: .
DNA: TGTGCCAGCAGCGCCGTAACGGGTGCTGCTTACAATGAGCAGTTCTTC
CDR3: CASSAVTGAAYNEQFF

J: TRBJ1-5
V: TRBV27
D: .
size: .
DNA: TGTGCCAGCAAAGGGGCAGCCAATCAGCCCCAGCATTTT
CDR3: CASKGAANQPQHF

J: TRBJ1-4
V: TRBV28
D: .
size: .
DNA: TGTGCCAGCAGTCCCCACGACATTCATAATGAAAAACTGTTTTTT
CDR3: CASSPHDIHNEKLFF

J: TRBJ1-5
V: TRBV7-8
D: .
size: few
DNA: TGTGCCAGCAGCACCCTCACCTGGGGCAATCAGCCCCAGCATTTT
CDR3: CASSTLTWGNQPQHF

J: TRBJ2-7
V: TRBV7-2
D: .
size: .
DNA: TGTGCCAGCAGCCGAGAAATGGGGGTAAGCTACGAGCAGTACTTC
CDR3: CASSREMGVSYEQYF

J: TRBJ1-6
V: TRBV30
D: TRBD1
size: .
DNA: TGTGCCTGGAGTCGATCGACAGGGGCTTATAATTCACCCCTCCACTTT
CDR3: CAWSRSTGAYNSPLHF

J: TRBJ1-5
V: TRBV6-5
D: TRBD1
size: .
DNA: TGTGCCAGCAGTTGGGGACAGGGGGGTCCCCAGCATTTT
CDR3: CASSWGQGGPQHF

J: TRBJ1-1
V: TRBV14
D: .
size: many
DNA: TGTGCCAGCAGCCAAGCTGGTTGGCGGGCTGAAGCTTTCTTT
CDR3: CASSQAGWRAEAFF

J: TRBJ2-3
V: TRBV27
D: .
size: .
DNA: TGTGCCAGCAGTTCCGAACCGGGATACACTAGCACAGATACGCAGTATTTT
CDR3: CASSSEPGYTSTDTQYF

J: TRBJ2-7
V: TRBV2
D: TRBD2
size: few
DNA: TGTGCCAGCAGGCGCGGGGGAGGCTACGAGCAGTACTTC
CDR3: CASRRGGGYEQYF

J: TRBJ1-2
V: TRBV10-3
D: TRBD1
size: .
DNA: TGTGCCATCAGTGAACAGGGGGCCGACTATGGCTACACCTTC
CDR3: CAISEQGADYGYTF

J: TRBJ1-5
V: TRBV30
D: .
size: .
DNA: TGTGCCTGGTCAAGGCAGGACAATCAGCCCCAGCATTTT
CDR3: CAWSRQDNQPQHF

J: TRBJ2-5
V: TRBV5-1
D: .
size: few
DNA: TGCGCCAGCAGAGAGGCGGGGTCTCGCGAGGAGACCCAGTACTTC
CDR3: CASREAGSREETQYF

J: TRBJ1-5
V: TRBV29-1
D: .
size: many
DNA: TGCAGCGTTGCGACAGAGGTCAGGGAGCCCCAGCATTTT
CDR3: CSVATEVREPQHF

J: TRBJ1-5
V: TRBV29-1
D: TRBD1
size: few
DNA: TGCAGCGTAGCAGGGGGCTTTTTAGGCAATCAGCCCCAGCATTTT
CDR3: CSVAGGFLGNQPQHF

J: TRBJ1-2
V: TRBV29-1
D: .
size: .
DNA: TGCAGCGTTACCACTGGGACCGACTATGGCTACACCTTC
CDR3: CSVTTGTDYGYTF

J: TRBJ1-5
V: TRBV7-9
D: TRBD1
size: few
DNA: TGTGCCAGCAGCGGGGCAGGGGGTGGCAATCAGCCCCAGCATTTT
CDR3: CASSGAGGGNQPQHF

J: TRBJ1-6
V: TRBV4-3
D: .
size: .
DNA: TGCGCCAGCAGCCGCTTAGTGACAGCAAATAATTCACCCCTCCACTTT
CDR3: CASSRLVTANNSPLHF

J: TRBJ1-1
V: TRBV2
D: .
size: many
DNA: TGTGCCAGCAGGATGGATGTGAACACTGAAGCTTTCTTT
CDR3: CASRMDVNTEAFF

J: TRBJ1-4
V: TRBV7-2
D: .
size: .
DNA: TGTGCCAGCAGCGGGGTGGGAGCAACTAATGAAAAACTGTTTTTT
CDR3: CASSGVGATNEKLFF

J: TRBJ1-3
V: TRBV5-6
D: .
size: .
DNA: TGTGCCAGCAGCTTGGAGGGACGGACCTCTGGAAACACCATATATTTT
CDR3: CASSLEGRTSGNTIYF

J: TRBJ2-5
V: TRBV28
D: .
size: .
DNA: TGTGCCAGCAGGATTCCCAACCTAAGTCAGTACTTC
CDR3: CASRIPNLSQYF

J: TRBJ2-1
V: TRBV6-5
D: .
size: few
DNA: TGTGCCAGCAGTTACAAGGAAACCTACAATGAGCAGTTCTTC
CDR3: CASSYKETYNEQFF

J: TRBJ2-7
V: TRBV4-3
D: TRBD1
size: .
DNA: TGCGCCAGCAGCCAAGAACCGGGACAGGGCTCCTACGAGCAGTACTTC
CDR3: CASSQEPGQGSYEQYF